This T cell receptor beta chain was obtained from a study of T-cell memory formation after mild COVID-19. Notes on this clonotype: What it binds is unknown.

General study results and limits: The CD4+ clones that contracted clustered mainly within CM and EM, and the CD8+ clones concentrated in EMRA. Clones that contracted from day 15 to 85 were balanced CD4/CD8, while later expanders leaned CD4+. The study detected some responding clones in pre-infection memory, suggesting cross-reactive memory joined.

The V end was cut by 1 base, the J end by 0 bases, with 9 bases between. The CDR3 contains 15 residues. The germline V gene encodes CDR1 SEHNR and CDR2 FQNEAQ (reference sequence). TCRdb re-called the 5' RACE reads with MiXCR, one entry per CDR3 protein. The sample includes around 440,000 distinct CDR3 sequences, approximately 18% of them seen just once. This TCR came from an adult woman who had mild COVID-19 (a few samples of this study predate the infection). Cell type and time point are not known. The chain is built from TRBV7-9 and TRBJ2-5; a possible D gene is TRBD2 (5 bases). Sequencing was carried out using PBMCs or a T cell subset sorted from them (not recorded which). The CDR3 loop reads CASSLGISDQETQYF. DNA for the CDR3: TGTGCCAGCAGCTTAGGGATTAGCGACCAAGAGACCCAGTACTTC.